Included here is one T cell receptor beta chain sequence, with context. What it binds is not known. Trimming left V 1 base short and J 6 bases short, with 4 bases between. This CDR3 has 12 amino acids. Germline V gene lookup returns CDR1 LGHNT and CDR2 FRNRAP. These data are taken from a study of identical twins. A universal primer binding site was introduced by template switching. The final cDNA contained unique molecular identifiers. TCRdb passed the 5' RACE reads through MiXCR, listing each CDR3 protein once. Of about 1.7 million distinct CDR3 sequences listed, about 32% are singletons. Notes on the study in general: It was possible that invariant MAIT and iNKT cells partly confounded the zero-insertion analyses. The study reached conclusions through statistical analysis that was cross-sectional, not following the same donors.

The TCR was taken from a newborn girl in good health. The chain has TRBV12-5 and TRBJ2-1; no clear D. The sample comprised cord blood. The DNA for the CDR3 is TGTGCTAGTGGTTTGGGGGGCAATGAGCAGTTCTTC. As protein: CASGLGGNEQFF.